The 2 T cell receptor beta chains presented below share a single source sample, sequenced in a study of read filtering for tumor transcriptome and immune sequencing. The library was built from about 400 ng RNA with molecular barcoded adaptors for alpha/delta and beta/gamma chains. TCRdb independently ran MiXCR on the reads; one entry per CDR3 protein. The sample consists of roughly 38,000 distinct CDR3 sequences, over 10% of them appearing once. Sequencing was done on a sample of a population of CD138-negative cells sorted from bone marrow. The receptors originated from a donor at least 40 years old with multiple myeloma.

As to this clonotype: Just one base apart from a much larger clone, this may be a read error. The genes are TRBV11-2 and TRBJ2-4; TRBD2 agrees at 7 bases. Germline CDR1 reads SGHAT; CDR2 reads FQNNGV. CDR3 length: 14 amino acids. V lost 1 base, J lost 9 bases, and 6 bases stayed unmatched. CDR3 sequence: CASSLGASGGIQYF. The CDR3 DNA sequence: TGTGCCAGCAGCTTAGGAGCTAGCGGCGGCATTCAGTACTTC.

This clonotype was detected many times. The chain recombines TRBV20-1 with TRBJ2-5; the match to TRBD2 covers 9 bases. V dropped 2 bases and J dropped 6; count of bases not matched to a gene: 16. The V gene's germline CDR1 is DFQATT and CDR2 SNEGSKA (reference sequence). The CDR3 has 17 residues. CDR3 coding DNA: TGCAGTGCTAGAACCGGGACTAGCATCGAAGGGGGTCAGACCCAGTACTTC. Protein sequence: CSARTGTSIEGGQTQYF.